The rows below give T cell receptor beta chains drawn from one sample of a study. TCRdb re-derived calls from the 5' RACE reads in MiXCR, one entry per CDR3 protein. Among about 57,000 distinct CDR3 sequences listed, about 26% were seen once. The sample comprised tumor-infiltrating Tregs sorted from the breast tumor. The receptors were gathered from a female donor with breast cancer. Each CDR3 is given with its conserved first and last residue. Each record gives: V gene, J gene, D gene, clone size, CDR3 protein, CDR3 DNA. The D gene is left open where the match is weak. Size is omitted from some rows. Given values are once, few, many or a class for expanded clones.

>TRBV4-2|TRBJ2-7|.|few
CASSLSLLGRGGYEQYF
TGTGCCAGCAGCCTCTCCCTTTTGGGCAGGGGGGGCTACGAGCAGTACTTC
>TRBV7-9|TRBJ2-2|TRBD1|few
CASSLGTGQINTGELFF
TGTGCCAGCAGCTTAGGTACGGGACAGATTAACACCGGGGAGCTGTTTTTT
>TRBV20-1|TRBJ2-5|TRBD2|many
CSASRTPSGQETQYF
TGCAGTGCTAGCCGTACGCCTAGCGGACAAGAGACCCAGTACTTC
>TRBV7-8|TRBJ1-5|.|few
CASSLVQGKLLRSNQPQHF
TGTGCCAGCAGCTTAGTGCAGGGAAAATTATTGAGAAGCAATCAGCCCCAGCATTTT
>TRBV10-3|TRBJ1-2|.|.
CAISEGGTNYGYTF
TGTGCCATCAGTGAGGGGGGGACGAACTATGGCTACACCTTC
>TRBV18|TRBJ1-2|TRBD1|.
CASSPDGQVPNGYTF
TGTGCCAGCTCACCAGACGGACAGGTTCCCAATGGCTACACCTTC
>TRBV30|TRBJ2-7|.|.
CAWSSWDEQYF
TGTGCCTGGAGTTCTTGGGACGAGCAGTACTTC
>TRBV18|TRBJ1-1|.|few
CASSPVRRDTEAFF
TGTGCCAGCTCACCAGTACGACGGGACACTGAAGCTTTCTTT
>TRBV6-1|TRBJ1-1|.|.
CASSEREDGEAFF
TGTGCCAGCAGTGAAAGGGAGGACGGTGAAGCTTTCTTT
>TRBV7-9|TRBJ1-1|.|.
CASSLGAGNTEAFF
TGTGCCAGCAGCTTAGGGGCAGGGAACACTGAAGCTTTCTTT
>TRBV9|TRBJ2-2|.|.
CASSVTGTGELFF
TGTGCCAGCAGCGTAACGGGCACCGGGGAGCTGTTTTTT
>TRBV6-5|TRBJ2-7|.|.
CASSYDLYAQYEQYF
TGTGCCAGCAGTTACGACCTTTATGCCCAGTACGAGCAGTACTTC
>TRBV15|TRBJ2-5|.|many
CATSRARWETQYF
TGTGCCACCAGCAGAGCCCGGTGGGAGACCCAGTACTTC
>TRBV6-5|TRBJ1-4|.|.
CASSRTTTNEELFF
TGTGCCAGCAGCCGGACAACAACTAATGAAGAACTGTTTTTT
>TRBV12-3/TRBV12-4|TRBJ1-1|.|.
CASSFRAGTEAFF
TGTGCCAGCAGCTTCCGGGCAGGTACTGAAGCTTTCTTT
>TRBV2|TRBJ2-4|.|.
CASIQALAKNIQYF
TGTGCCAGCATCCAGGCACTAGCCAAAAACATTCAGTACTTC
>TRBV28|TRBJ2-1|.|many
CASGVVSSYNEQFF
TGTGCCAGCGGGGTGGTATCCTCCTACAATGAGCAGTTCTTC
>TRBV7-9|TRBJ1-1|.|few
CASSLGALPFF
TGTGCCAGCAGCTTAGGTGCGCTTCCTTTCTTT
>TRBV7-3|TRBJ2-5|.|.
CASSLVGQEETRYF
TGTGCCAGCAGCTTAGTTGGACAAGAAGAGACCCGGTACTTC
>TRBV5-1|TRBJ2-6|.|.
CASSLESGSGANVLTF
TGCGCCAGCAGCTTGGAGTCCGGCTCTGGGGCCAACGTCCTGACTTTC
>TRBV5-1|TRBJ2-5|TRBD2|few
CASSTGLAAQETQYF
TGCGCCAGCAGCACCGGACTAGCGGCCCAGGAGACCCAGTACTTC
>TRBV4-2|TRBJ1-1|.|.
CASSPHGTGGKGEAFF
TGTGCCAGCAGCCCGCACGGGACGGGGGGAAAAGGTGAAGCTTTCTTT
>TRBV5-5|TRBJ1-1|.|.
CASSLRTTGEAFF
TGTGCCAGCAGCTTGAGGACGACAGGCGAGGCTTTCTTT
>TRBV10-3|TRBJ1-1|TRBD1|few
CAISYRGTTEAFF
TGTGCCATCAGTTACAGGGGGACAACTGAAGCTTTCTTT
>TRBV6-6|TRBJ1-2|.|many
CASSGHTVPVGYTF
TGTGCCAGCAGTGGTCATACAGTCCCCGTTGGCTACACCTTC
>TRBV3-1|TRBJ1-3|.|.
CASSRTLGDISGNTIYF
TGTGCCAGCAGCCGTACTTTAGGGGACATCTCTGGGAACACCATATATTTT
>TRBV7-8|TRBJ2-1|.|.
CTSSRRLLVYEQFF
TGTACCAGCAGCCGGCGGTTGCTTGTCTATGAGCAGTTCTTC
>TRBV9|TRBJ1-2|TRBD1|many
CASSPGGQGNYGYTF
TGTGCCAGCAGCCCCGGGGGACAGGGTAACTATGGCTACACCTTC
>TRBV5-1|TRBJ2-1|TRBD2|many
CASSLEAGGAIYEQFF
TGCGCCAGCAGCTTGGAGGCCGGGGGGGCCATATATGAGCAGTTCTTC
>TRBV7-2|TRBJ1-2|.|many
CASSLDSANNYGYTF
TGTGCCAGCAGCTTAGACAGCGCGAATAACTATGGCTACACCTTC
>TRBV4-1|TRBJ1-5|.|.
CASRLQGLSNQPQHF
TGCGCCAGCAGACTACAGGGTCTAAGCAATCAGCCCCAGCATTTT
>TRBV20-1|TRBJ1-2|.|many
CSATPPTGGNGYTF
TGCAGTGCTACCCCTCCTACAGGAGGCAATGGCTACACCTTC
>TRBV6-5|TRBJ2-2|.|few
CASSYSGRVVITGELFF
TGTGCCAGCAGTTACTCGGGCAGGGTTGTTATCACCGGGGAGCTGTTTTTT
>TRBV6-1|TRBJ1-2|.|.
CASSEALTLRDGYAF
TGTGCCAGCAGTGAAGCTTTAACTTTGAGGGACGGCTACGCCTTC
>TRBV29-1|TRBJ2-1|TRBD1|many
CSVSTGVDEQFF
TGCAGCGTTTCAACAGGGGTCGATGAGCAGTTCTTC
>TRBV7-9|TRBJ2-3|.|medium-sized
CASSLAGGAAQYF
TGTGCCAGCAGCTTAGCGGGGGGGGCGGCGCAGTATTTT
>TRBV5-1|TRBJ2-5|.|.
CAGSLAGTGEETQYF
TGCGCCGGCAGCTTGGCCGGGACGGGAGAGGAGACCCAGTACTTC
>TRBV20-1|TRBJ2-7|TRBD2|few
CSARLAGYYEQYF
TGCAGTGCCCGACTAGCGGGATACTACGAGCAGTACTTC
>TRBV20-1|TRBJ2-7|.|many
CSASATRGFEQYF
TGCAGTGCTAGCGCGACACGGGGGTTCGAGCAGTACTTC
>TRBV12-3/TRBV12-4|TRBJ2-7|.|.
CASRYYYEQYF
TGTGCCAGCAGGTACTACTACGAGCAGTACTTC
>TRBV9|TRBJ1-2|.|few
CASSDRASGGYTF
TGTGCCAGCAGCGACAGGGCGTCTGGTGGCTACACCTTC
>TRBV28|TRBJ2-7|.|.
CASSPGLSYEQYF
TGTGCCAGCAGCCCCGGACTGTCCTACGAGCAGTACTTC
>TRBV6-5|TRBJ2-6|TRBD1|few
CASSLRQGGIVPSGANVLAF
TGTGCCAGCAGTCTGCGACAGGGTGGAATCGTTCCCTCTGGGGCCAACGTCCTGGCTTTC
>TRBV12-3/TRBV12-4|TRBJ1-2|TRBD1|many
CASSFRTGNYGYTF
TGTGCCAGCAGTTTTAGGACAGGGAACTATGGCTACACCTTC
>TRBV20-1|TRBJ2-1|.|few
CSANLARVSYNEQFF
TGCAGTGCTAACCTAGCGAGGGTATCCTACAATGAGCAGTTCTTC
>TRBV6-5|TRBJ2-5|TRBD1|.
CASSYQVTGYQETQYF
TGTGCCAGCAGTTACCAGGTGACAGGGTATCAAGAGACCCAGTACTTC
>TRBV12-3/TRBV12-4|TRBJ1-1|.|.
CASSLAPGVWDSGNTEAFF
TGTGCCAGCAGTTTAGCGCCCGGGGTGTGGGACTCGGGGAACACTGAAGCTTTCTTT
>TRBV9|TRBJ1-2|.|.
CASSPANYGYTF
TGTGCCAGCAGCCCCGCAAACTATGGCTACACCTTC
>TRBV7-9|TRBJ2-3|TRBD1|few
CASSLGQSGYF
TGTGCCAGCAGCTTGGGACAGTCGGGGTATTTT
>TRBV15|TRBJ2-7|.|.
CATSRDKMTGTEQYF
TGTGCCACCAGCAGAGATAAGATGACGGGTACCGAGCAGTACTTC
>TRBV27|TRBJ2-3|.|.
CASSLSISTDTQYF
TGTGCCAGCAGTTTATCTATAAGCACAGATACGCAGTATTTT
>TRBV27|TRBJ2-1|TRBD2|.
CASSRRGRAGYNEQFF
TGTGCCAGCAGCAGACGCGGGAGGGCCGGCTACAATGAGCAGTTCTTC
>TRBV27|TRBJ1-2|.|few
CASRPANNYGYTF
TGTGCCAGCAGGCCGGCCAATAACTATGGCTACACCTTC
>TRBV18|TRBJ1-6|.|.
CASSLSGTNNSPLHF
TGTGCCAGCTCACTTTCCGGGACCAATAATTCACCCCTCCACTTT
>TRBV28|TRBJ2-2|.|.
CASSRRLAGSAPLFF
TGTGCCAGCAGCCGCAGGTTGGCGGGAAGTGCACCGCTGTTTTTT